This T cell receptor beta chain was found in a study of T cells in narcolepsy. About the study: Healthy controls were enrolled alongside patients with narcolepsy type 1 or type 2. Study-wide points: Healthy controls reportedly lacked the autoreactive clonotypes serially found in patients' blood. Comparing one patient's CSF and blood CD4+ clonotypes highlighted HCRT- and TRIB2-specific autoreactive clonotypes. In some patient and control memory CD4+ samples, autoreactive clones were absent.

TCRdb keeps only in-frame clones here, not all; method: immunoSEQ multiplex PCR. There are 32,000 or so clones in the sample; about 83% occur only once, and about 0.9% lies in the top ten. On this clone itself: Its antigen is unknown.

CDR3 length equals 13 residues. In germline, CDR1 is GTSNPN, CDR2 SVGIG (reference sequence). Losses at the gene ends were 4 bases for V and 6 bases for J; bases not matched to a gene: 3. The V gene is TRBV30, the J gene TRBJ2-2, with 9 bases identical to TRBD1. Sequenced material: CD45RA- memory CD4+ T cells from PBMCs. The sequence came from a human donor with narcolepsy. CDR3 nucleotides: TGTGCCTGGAAACAGGGGGCCCCCGGGGAGCTGTTTTTT. This gives the protein CAWKQGAPGELFF.